Reported below is one T cell receptor (beta chain). Its matching antigen is unknown. This sample is part of a study of T cells in Graves' hyperthyroidism and ophthalmopathy. Study observations and caveats: Ophthalmopathy prediction by the model preceded onset by a median 6.5 months. Most expanded thyroid clonotypes above 0.001 also appeared in blood.

This CDR3 contains 16 residues. The germline CDR1 and CDR2 sequences are MNHNS and SASEGT. The V segment lost 2 bases and the J segment 7 bases; nucleotides outside the gene matches: 7. TCR beta CDR3 region amplification was performed from RNA transcripts. A set of HTBI primers served as the primers for a first-round RT-PCR of the TCR CDR3. One entry per CDR3 protein results from TCRdb running MiXCR on the multiplex PCR reads. The sample yields 340,000 or so distinct CDR3 sequences, roughly a fifth seen once. Diagnosis of hyperthyroidism was new in patients aged 18 to 65, and its duration was under 2 months. This sample holds PBMCs from 8.5 to 10 ml fresh peripheral blood.

This TCR was recovered from a woman between 45 and 65 years old with Graves' hyperthyroidism. Sample: blood. The chain uses TRBV6-1 and TRBJ1-4, with 10 bases that match TRBD1. CDR3 DNA sequence: TGTGCCAGCAGTGAATTACCGGGACAGGGGCGTGAAAAACTGTTTTTT. Residues: CASSELPGQGREKLFF.